The entry below gives a single T cell receptor (beta chain) sequence along with its context. This sample is drawn from a study of blood T cell repertoires in COVID-19. Under the authors' procedure: Reference gene primers were amplified, and this amplification served to estimate nucleated cell counts. TCRdb's copy holds only in-frame clones and misses some; the assay was immunoSEQ multiplex PCR. That table gives V, J and clone size, and the DNA gave D and trimming. The sample has 65,000 to 95,000 clones, roughly 80% seen once. CDR1 is LGHNT, CDR2 FRNRAP, per germline. The V gene end was trimmed by 2 bases and the J gene end by 3 bases; junction bases not matched to a gene: 0. The CDR3 loop spans 13 amino acids. Patients of the Seattle cohort, enrolled during active infection, were followed longitudinally.

J is TRBJ2-5 and V is TRBV12-5, with 7 bases lining up with TRBD2. Sequencing was performed on peripheral blood. The source is a man in his fifties or sixties with COVID-19, enrolled during active disease. CDR3 region: CASGLSGKETQYF. In DNA form, the CDR3 reads TGTGCTAGTGGTTTGAGCGGGAAAGAGACCCAGTACTTC.